Listed below are T cell receptor beta chains from one sample, sequenced in a study of T cell responses to AZD1222 COVID-19 vaccine. The method was immunoSEQ multiplex PCR; TCRdb's version includes in-frame clones alone and lacks a portion of them. The table has 140,000 to 150,000 clones, about 90% seen once. This specimen consisted of peripheral blood, obtained 28 days after the second AZD1222 dose. These receptors were obtained from an adult who received the AZD1222 COVID-19 vaccine. Both conserved end residues are part of each CDR3. Each record gives: CDR3 protein, clone size, J gene, V gene. Expanded clones get a size class; other rows say once, few or many, or leave the size out.

CDR3aa: CASSILRGRRDGYTF
abundance: .
j_gene: TRBJ1-2
v_gene: TRBV6-5

CDR3aa: CASSSGTSGSMIYNEQFF
abundance: .
j_gene: TRBJ2-1
v_gene: TRBV5-8

CDR3aa: CASSLTFAGLATNEKLFF
abundance: .
j_gene: TRBJ1-4
v_gene: TRBV7-3

CDR3aa: CASSYGQDLGAFF
abundance: .
j_gene: TRBJ1-1
v_gene: TRBV6-5

CDR3aa: CAITSPSGANVLTF
abundance: few
j_gene: TRBJ2-6
v_gene: TRBV10-3

CDR3aa: CSVDIGQGLYEQYF
abundance: .
j_gene: TRBJ2-7
v_gene: TRBV29-1

CDR3aa: CASSPRTAHYEQYF
abundance: .
j_gene: TRBJ2-7
v_gene: TRBV9

CDR3aa: CASSGGRHNSPLHF
abundance: .
j_gene: TRBJ1-6
v_gene: TRBV6-5

CDR3aa: CASSPPAGDEQFF
abundance: .
j_gene: TRBJ2-1
v_gene: TRBV12-3/TRBV12-4

CDR3aa: CASSLPTGGLETQYF
abundance: .
j_gene: TRBJ2-5
v_gene: TRBV11-2

CDR3aa: CASSPNGEKLFF
abundance: .
j_gene: TRBJ1-4
v_gene: TRBV6-5

CDR3aa: CASSFAGGRSRRTGELFF
abundance: .
j_gene: TRBJ2-2
v_gene: TRBV7-2

CDR3aa: CASRSRKAAYNEQFF
abundance: .
j_gene: TRBJ2-1
v_gene: TRBV7-2

CDR3aa: CASSSMALGQGDYEQYF
abundance: .
j_gene: TRBJ2-7
v_gene: TRBV7-9

CDR3aa: CASSRGDRPSYEQYF
abundance: .
j_gene: TRBJ2-7
v_gene: TRBV27

CDR3aa: CSVGNVVGFTEAFF
abundance: .
j_gene: TRBJ1-1
v_gene: TRBV29-1

CDR3aa: CASSLDWGTVNTEAFF
abundance: .
j_gene: TRBJ1-1
v_gene: TRBV11-2

CDR3aa: CASSQDGQTGQPQHF
abundance: .
j_gene: TRBJ1-5
v_gene: TRBV3-1/TRBV3-2

CDR3aa: CSASSGQSSYEQYF
abundance: .
j_gene: TRBJ2-7
v_gene: TRBV20-1

CDR3aa: CASSLGVLRFEQFF
abundance: few
j_gene: TRBJ2-1
v_gene: TRBV5-4

CDR3aa: CASSHWGAGGTYNEQFF
abundance: .
j_gene: TRBJ2-1
v_gene: TRBV27

CDR3aa: CASSQDSEYTIYF
abundance: .
j_gene: TRBJ1-3
v_gene: TRBV4-1

CDR3aa: CASSSMGQPQHF
abundance: .
j_gene: TRBJ1-5
v_gene: TRBV19

CDR3aa: CASSIGGLGSPLHF
abundance: .
j_gene: TRBJ1-6
v_gene: TRBV19

CDR3aa: CASSQAVGAGRSNQPQHF
abundance: .
j_gene: TRBJ1-5
v_gene: TRBV4-2

CDR3aa: CASSQLSHPYEQYF
abundance: .
j_gene: TRBJ2-7
v_gene: TRBV3-1/TRBV3-2

CDR3aa: CASSTLAGGSYNEQFF
abundance: .
j_gene: TRBJ2-1
v_gene: TRBV18

CDR3aa: CASRPSYEQYF
abundance: .
j_gene: TRBJ2-7
v_gene: TRBV6-4

CDR3aa: CASSLSGEWGTEAFF
abundance: .
j_gene: TRBJ1-1
v_gene: TRBV28

CDR3aa: CASSLTGGTQHF
abundance: .
j_gene: TRBJ1-6
v_gene: TRBV28

CDR3aa: CSASFYLRGLNTEAFF
abundance: few
j_gene: TRBJ1-1
v_gene: TRBV20-1

CDR3aa: CASSPDRGQDTQYF
abundance: .
j_gene: TRBJ2-3
v_gene: TRBV2

CDR3aa: CASTTSGRGNEQFF
abundance: .
j_gene: TRBJ2-1
v_gene: TRBV9

CDR3aa: CASSQEVQGVRAEQYF
abundance: .
j_gene: TRBJ2-7
v_gene: TRBV4-3

CDR3aa: CASSLAGGSVYHEQFF
abundance: .
j_gene: TRBJ2-1
v_gene: TRBV7-2

CDR3aa: CASSADHRGYTF
abundance: .
j_gene: TRBJ1-2
v_gene: TRBV11-1

CDR3aa: CASSLDGQNTEAFF
abundance: .
j_gene: TRBJ1-1
v_gene: TRBV11-3

CDR3aa: CASSVSVNTEAFF
abundance: .
j_gene: TRBJ1-1
v_gene: TRBV7-3

CDR3aa: CASSPRINRDLDTQYF
abundance: .
j_gene: TRBJ2-3
v_gene: TRBV18

CDR3aa: CASSLFDKNTEAFF
abundance: .
j_gene: TRBJ1-1
v_gene: TRBV5-1

CDR3aa: CASSLGGLSNQPQHF
abundance: once
j_gene: TRBJ1-5
v_gene: TRBV13